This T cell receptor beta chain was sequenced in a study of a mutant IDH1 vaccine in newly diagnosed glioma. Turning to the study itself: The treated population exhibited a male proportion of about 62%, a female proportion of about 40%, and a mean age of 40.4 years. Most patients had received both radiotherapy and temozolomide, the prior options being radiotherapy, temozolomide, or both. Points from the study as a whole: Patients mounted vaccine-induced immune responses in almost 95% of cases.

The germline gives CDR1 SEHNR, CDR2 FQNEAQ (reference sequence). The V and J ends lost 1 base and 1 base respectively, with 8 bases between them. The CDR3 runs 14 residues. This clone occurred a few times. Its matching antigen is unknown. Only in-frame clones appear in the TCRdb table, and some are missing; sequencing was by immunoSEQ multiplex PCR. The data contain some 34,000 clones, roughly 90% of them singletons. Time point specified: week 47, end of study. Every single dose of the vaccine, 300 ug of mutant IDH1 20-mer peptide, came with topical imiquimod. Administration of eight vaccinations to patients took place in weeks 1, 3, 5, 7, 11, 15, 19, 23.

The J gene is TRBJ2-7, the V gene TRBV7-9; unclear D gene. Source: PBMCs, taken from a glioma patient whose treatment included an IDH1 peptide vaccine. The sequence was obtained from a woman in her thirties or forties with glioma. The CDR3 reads CASSLVTGSYEQYF. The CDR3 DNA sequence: TGTGCCAGCAGCTTAGTCACGGGTTCCTACGAGCAGTACTTC.